This entry lists 27 T cell receptor beta chains sequenced from one sample in a study of blood T cell repertoires in COVID-19. Sequencing was performed with immunoSEQ multiplex PCR; in TCRdb, only in-frame clones are kept and a portion is missing. The sample contains approximately 240,000 clones, nearly 90% of which appear only once. Material for sequencing was peripheral blood. All receptors come from a woman between 18 and 30 years old who had recovered from COVID-19.

J is TRBJ1-6 and V is TRBV5-4, with 9 bases aligning to TRBD1. The CDR3 length is 15 residues. CDR1 SGHNT and CDR2 YYREEE come from the germline V gene (reference sequence). V lost 1 base to trimming and J lost 7 bases; unmatched junction nucleotides: 3. CDR3 sequence (DNA): TGTGCCAGCAGCTTGACCGGGACAGGGAATTCACCCCTCCACTTT. As protein: CASSLTGTGNSPLHF.

The V gene is TRBV7-9, the J gene TRBJ2-3; tentative D call: TRBD1 (5 bases). The CDR3 extends over 13 amino acids. Trimming removed 7 bases at V and 4 bases at J, with 12 bases between. Germline CDR1 is SEHNR and CDR2 is FQNEAQ (reference sequence). The CDR3 coding sequence is TGTGCCAGCACCCAGGGCCAACCAGATACGCAGTATTTT. This sequence encodes CASTQGQPDTQYF. The entire variable domain, with the rest obtained from reference TRBV7-9 and TRBJ2-3, is as follows: DTGVSQNPRHKITKRGQNVTFRCDPISEHNRLYWYRQTLGQGPEFLTYFQNEAQLEKSRLLSDRFSAERPKGSFSTLEIQRTEQGDSAMYLCASTQGQPDTQYFGPGTRLTVL.

The count of this clone is one. The chain employs TRBV19 and TRBJ2-7; the D is unclear. Per the germline V gene, CDR1 is LNHDA and CDR2 is SQIVND (reference sequence). Trimming removed 1 base from V and 5 bases from J, with 9 bases in between. The CDR3 spans 13 residues. For the CDR3, the DNA is TGTGCCAGTAGTATAGGCCTTCCGGACGAGCAGTACTTC. Translation: CASSIGLPDEQYF.

This clone was seen once. The CDR3 DNA sequence: TGTGCCAGCAGTTTTTGGGAGTCCGAGCAGTACTTC. Its translation: CASSFWESEQYF. The gene calls are TRBV12-3 or TRBV12-4 and TRBJ2-7; weak D call: TRBD2 (5 bases). CDR3 length: 12 residues. V lost 3 bases and J lost 6, with 9 bases in between.

This clone was counted a single time. This rearrangement joins TRBV5-1 to TRBJ2-2; 11 positions agree with TRBD2. Trimming cost V 1 base and J 6 bases; bases outside gene matches: 11. Germline V gene sequence: CDR1 SGHRS, CDR2 YFSETQ. The CDR3 is 18 amino acids. The CDR3 sequence: CASSLFSSGRRIAGELFF. CDR3 in DNA: TGCGCCAGCAGCTTGTTCTCTAGCGGGAGGAGAATTGCCGGGGAGCTGTTTTTT.

CDR3 bases: TGTGCCAGCAGCCAAGGGTTAGCTTCCTCCTACAATGAGCAGTTCTTC. Protein product: CASSQGLASSYNEQFF. The V and J genes are TRBV4-2 and TRBJ2-1; D remains ambiguous. Germline loops: CDR1 LGHNA, CDR2 YNFKEQ. This CDR3 spans 16 amino acids. The V and J ends lost 1 base and 0 bases respectively, with 10 bases between them.

This clone was recorded a few times. The chain combines TRBV27 with TRBJ1-2; TRBD1 aligns across 8 bases. The CDR3 is made up of 12 amino acids. The ends lost 6 bases at V and 8 bases at J; junction bases unmatched: 5. CDR1 and CDR2 from the germline V gene are MNHEY and SMNVEV (reference sequence). The CDR3 reads CASRDRVEGYTF. For the CDR3, the DNA is TGTGCCAGCAGGGACAGGGTCGAAGGCTACACCTTC.

This clone was seen more than once but under ten times. V is TRBV9 and J is TRBJ2-1, with D possibly TRBD2 on 7 matching bases. CDR3 length: 15 residues. Trimming took off 1 base at V and 8 bases at J, with 16 bases between the two ends. The germline gives CDR1 SGDLS, CDR2 YYNGEE. In DNA, the CDR3 is TGTGCCAGCAGCGTATCGACTAGCCCAGGGGATGAGCAGTTCTTC. Translated: CASSVSTSPGDEQFF. Full variable domain (missing parts from reference TRBV9 and TRBJ2-1): DSGVTQTPKHLITATGQRVTLRCSPRSGDLSVYWYQQSLDQGLQFLIQYYNGEERAKGNILERFSAQQFPDLHSELNLSSLELGDSALYFCASSVSTSPGDEQFFGPGTRLTVL.

This chain connects TRBV6-1 to TRBJ1-6; D perhaps matches TRBD1 (5 bases). Germline V gene data show CDR1 as MNHNS and CDR2 as SASEGT. V was cut by 2 bases and J by 5 bases, with 10 bases left in between. The CDR3 has 15 residues. CDR3 sequence reads: CASSEFGADNSPLHF. The CDR3 nucleotides read TGTGCCAGCAGTGAATTTGGGGCGGATAATTCACCCCTCCACTTT.

This sequence joins TRBV19 and TRBJ1-1; 8 nucleotides match TRBD1. The V and J ends lost 10 bases and 8 bases, in that order; junction bases with no gene match: 15. The CDR3 totals 14 residues. Germline lookup yields CDR1 LNHDA and CDR2 SQIVND (reference sequence). The CDR3 loop reads CATKIYSGGMEAFF. In DNA, the CDR3 is TGTGCCACCAAGATTTATTCAGGGGGCATGGAAGCTTTCTTT.

This rearrangement joins TRBV6-5 to TRBJ2-6; TRBD2 agrees at 8 bases. CDR1 MNHEY and CDR2 SVGAGI come from the germline V gene. CDR3 length: 15 amino acids. V shed 7 bases, J shed 1 base, and the junction held 3 bases outside the gene matches. The CDR3 loop is CASTTGGSGANVLTF. CDR3 in DNA: TGTGCCAGCACCACGGGGGGGTCTGGGGCCAACGTCCTGACTTTC.

The CDR3 region has the DNA TGTGCCAGCAGTTACTCGACAGGTCAGCCCCAGCATTTT. This encodes CASSYSTGQPQHF. The chain combines TRBV6-2 or TRBV6-3 with TRBJ1-5; weak D call: TRBD1 (6 bases). CDR3 length equals 13 residues. V dropped 0 bases and J dropped 6 bases, with 6 bases sitting between them. Per germline, CDR1 MNHEY and CDR2 SVGEGT.

The chain uses TRBV27 and TRBJ1-4; D uncertain. The CDR3 runs to 13 residues. The germline CDR1 and CDR2 sequences are MNHEY and SMNVEV (reference sequence). The V end lost 4 bases, the J end lost 1 base, and 4 bases lay between the germline ends. The CDR3: CASSSLTNEKLFF. The CDR3 DNA reads as TGTGCCAGCAGTTCACTAACTAATGAAAAACTGTTTTTT.

The V and J genes are TRBV18 and TRBJ1-2; the D is unclear. V dropped 4 bases and J dropped 2 bases, with 11 bases sitting between them. The germline gives CDR1 KGHSH, CDR2 LQKENI. This CDR3 has 14 amino acids. CDR3 DNA sequence: TGTGCCAGCTCACTAGCCGGGGAAAACTATGGCTACACCTTC. It is translated as CASSLAGENYGYTF.

The chain couples TRBV4-2 to TRBJ2-1; 7 bases are shared with TRBD2. Germline V gives CDR1 LGHNA, CDR2 YNFKEQ. V trimming: 0 bases; J trimming: 7 bases; junction bases outside the gene matches: 9. The CDR3 totals 16 residues. The CDR3: CASSQEQGLVYNEQFF. The CDR3 DNA sequence: TGTGCCAGCAGCCAAGAGCAAGGACTAGTGTATAATGAGCAGTTCTTC.

The CDR3 coding sequence is TGTGCCAGCAGTTCCCCGAACACCATATATTTT. Residues: CASSSPNTIYF. The chain links TRBV12-3 or TRBV12-4 to TRBJ1-3; D not resolved. The CDR3 is 11 residues long. With 4 bases removed from V and 7 bases from J, the gap between germline ends came to 5 bases.

The chain combines TRBV7-2 with TRBJ2-5; no firm D call. CDR3 length equals 12 residues. Trimming left V 5 bases short and J 6 bases short, with 10 bases between. Germline V gene sequence: CDR1 SGHTA, CDR2 FQGNSA. The CDR3 region is CASSRLEKTQYF. The CDR3 coding sequence is TGTGCCAGCAGCCGATTGGAGAAGACCCAGTACTTC. Based on the CDR3 plus reference TRBV7-2 and TRBJ2-5, the full variable domain is GAGVSQSPSNKVTEKGKDVELRCDPISGHTALYWYRQSLGQGLEFLIYFQGNSAPDKSGLPSDRFSAERTGGSVSTLTIQRTQQEDSAVYLCASSRLEKTQYFGPGTRLLVL.

The chain is built from TRBV5-1 and TRBJ2-1; D is perhaps TRBD2 (6 bases). V dropped 2 bases and J dropped 9 bases, with 12 bases sitting between them. The CDR3 is 13 residues long. The germline gives CDR1 SGHRS, CDR2 YFSETQ. In DNA, the CDR3 is TGCGCCAGCAGCTTACAACCGGGAGTTGAGCAGTTCTTC. The encoded protein is CASSLQPGVEQFF.

The chain employs TRBV4-2 and TRBJ2-1, with 9 nucleotides matching TRBD2. CDR1 LGHNA and CDR2 YNFKEQ come from the germline V gene. With V trimmed by 0 bases and J by 8 bases, 8 bases remained unmatched. CDR3 length equals 16 residues. CDR3 region: CASSQDLAGTSDEQFF. The CDR3 nucleotides read TGTGCCAGCAGCCAAGATCTAGCGGGAACGTCCGATGAGCAGTTCTTC.

J is TRBJ1-5 and V is TRBV9; D ambiguous. Trimming removed 0 bases at V and 0 bases at J, with 10 bases between. Germline lookup yields CDR1 SGDLS and CDR2 YYNGEE. The CDR3 covers 16 residues. CDR3 sequence: CASSVDGQASNQPQHF. Here the CDR3 DNA reads TGTGCCAGCAGCGTAGATGGCCAGGCTAGCAATCAGCCCCAGCATTTT.

This chain connects TRBV9 to TRBJ1-3; weak D call: TRBD1 (6 bases). The V end was cut by 0 bases, the J end by 3 bases, with 10 bases between. Germline lookup yields CDR1 SGDLS and CDR2 YYNGEE. The CDR3 contains 15 residues. CDR3 DNA: TGTGCCAGCAGCGTAGAGACAGGCCGTGGAAACACCATATATTTT. Amino acid sequence: CASSVETGRGNTIYF.

This clone was seen just once. This rearrangement joins TRBV29-1 to TRBJ1-5, with unresolved D. The CDR3 runs to 13 residues. In germline, CDR1 is SQVTM, CDR2 ANQGSEA. Trimming took 6 bases from V and 6 from J, leaving 15 bases between them. The CDR3 DNA sequence: TGCAGCGTCCAAGGTCATAGCGGTCAGCCCCAGCATTTT. Translating gives CSVQGHSGQPQHF.

The rearrangement joins TRBV7-3 to TRBJ2-2, with D possibly being TRBD2 (5 bases). Per the germline V gene, CDR1 is SGHTA and CDR2 is FQGTGA. V was clipped by 5 bases and J by 0 bases, with 19 bases between them. The CDR3 spans 18 residues. CDR3 protein: CASSKNPDYYPNTGELFF. CDR3 DNA sequence: TGTGCCAGCAGCAAGAACCCAGACTACTACCCGAACACCGGGGAGCTGTTTTTT.

The rearrangement links TRBV3-1 (or the pseudogene TRBV3-2) to TRBJ2-7, with 10 bases identical to TRBD2. CDR1 LGHDT and CDR2 YNNKEL come from the germline V gene (reference sequence). Losses at the gene ends were 4 bases for V and 6 bases for J; bases not matched to a gene: 3. The CDR3 runs 13 residues. CDR3 coding DNA: TGTGCCAGCAGCCTAGCTAGCGGGAGCGAGCAGTACTTC. Translating it yields CASSLASGSEQYF.

J is TRBJ2-7 and V is TRBV6-6; the D gene is possibly TRBD2 (5 bases). The length of the CDR3 is 15 residues. Trimming pared 2 bases from V and 2 bases from J, leaving 13 bases between. CDR1 is MNHNY, CDR2 SVGAGI, per germline (reference sequence). CDR3 DNA: TGTGCCAGCAGTTACGAGGGTGGAAATCCCTACGAGCAGTACTTC. Its protein product is CASSYEGGNPYEQYF.

DNA for the CDR3: TGCGCCACCATTATAGGACTAGCGGAGATCGGGGGTGAGCAGTTCTTC. It yields the protein CATIIGLAEIGGEQFF. The rearrangement uses TRBV23-1 and TRBJ2-1, with 10 bases matching TRBD2. TRBV23-1 qualifies as an ORF whose function is uncertain. The CDR3 consists of 16 residues. The V segment lost 10 bases and the J segment 9 bases; nucleotides outside the gene matches: 18.

The chain combines TRBV7-9 with TRBJ1-4; D remains unclear. V lost 3 bases and J 3 bases, leaving 11 bases between the germline ends. Germline CDR1 and CDR2: SEHNR and FQNEAQ (reference sequence). This CDR3 is built from 15 residues. The CDR3 sequence is CASSLSRRSNEKLFF. The CDR3 bases are TGTGCCAGCAGCTTGTCACGCAGGTCTAATGAAAAACTGTTTTTT.